A single sample gave rise to the 32 T cell receptor beta chains below, sequenced in a study of blood T cell repertoires in COVID-19. Only in-frame clones appear in the TCRdb table, and some are missing; sequencing was by immunoSEQ multiplex PCR. The repertoire has roughly 250,000 clones, about 70% of them found once; the top ten carry around 3.4%. The sequenced material came from peripheral blood. The receptor source for this set is a woman aged 80 or older with acute or convalescent COVID-19.

This clone has ten or more counts. V and J are TRBV29-1 and TRBJ2-1; perhaps TRBD2 as D (6 bases). CDR1 and CDR2 from the germline V gene are SQVTM and ANQGSEA. Trimming left V 3 bases short and J 9 bases short, with 12 bases between. The CDR3 runs to 12 residues. CDR3 sequence reads: CSVEGGVGEQFF. CDR3 nucleotides: TGCAGCGTTGAGGGAGGAGTCGGTGAGCAGTTCTTC.

The rearrangement links TRBV12-3 or TRBV12-4 to TRBJ2-1; a weak D match, TRBD2 (5 bases). The CDR3 is 12 amino acids. V lost 2 bases and J 10 bases, leaving 9 bases between the germline ends. CDR3 coding DNA: TGTGCCAGCAGTTTACGGGGTCGGGAGCAGTTCTTC. Its protein product is CASSLRGREQFF.

V is TRBV2 and J is TRBJ1-1; D is ambiguous. Germline V gives CDR1 SNHLY, CDR2 FYNNEI. There are 13 residues in the CDR3. The V and J ends lost 7 bases and 0 bases respectively, with 9 bases between them. CDR3 nucleotides: TGTGCCAGCAATAATCTCCTGAACACTGAAGCTTTCTTT. Protein product: CASNNLLNTEAFF. The full variable domain, its missing parts supplied by reference TRBV2 and TRBJ1-1, is EPEVTQTPSHQVTQMGQEVILRCVPISNHLYFYWYRQILGQKVEFLVSFYNNEISEKSEIFDDQFSVERPDGSNFTLKIRSTKLEDSAMYFCASNNLLNTEAFFGQGTRLTVV.

The genes are TRBV14 and TRBJ2-2; 8 positions match TRBD1. V dropped 4 bases and J dropped 5; count of bases not matched to a gene: 6. This CDR3 is built from 15 residues. The V gene's germline CDR1 is SGHDN and CDR2 FVKESK. CDR3 amino acids: CASSPSTGVTGELFF. The CDR3 DNA is TGTGCCAGCAGCCCTTCGACAGGGGTAACCGGGGAGCTGTTTTTT.

The V and J genes are TRBV27 and TRBJ1-6; 7 bases line up with TRBD1. The V gene's germline CDR1 is MNHEY and CDR2 SMNVEV (reference sequence). V shed 1 base, J shed 2 bases, and the junction held 11 bases outside the gene matches. CDR3 length equals 19 residues. CDR3 in amino acids: CASSLFSRQGGTYNSPLHF. As DNA, the CDR3 is TGTGCCAGCAGTTTATTCAGCCGACAGGGCGGGACCTATAATTCACCCCTCCACTTT.

This clone was seen only once. The J gene is TRBJ1-1, the V gene TRBV29-1; 9 bases match TRBD1. V gave up 6 bases and J gave up 11 bases; unmatched junction bases: 4. CDR3 length: 10 residues. CDR1 is SQVTM and CDR2 is ANQGSEA in the germline V gene. The CDR3 nucleotides are TGCAGCGTCAGGGACAGGGCCGCTTTCTTT. Amino acid sequence: CSVRDRAAFF.

This clone has only a few counts. The chain links TRBV2 to TRBJ1-6, with 9 bases fitting TRBD1. Per the germline V gene, CDR1 is SNHLY and CDR2 is FYNNEI. Germline trimming cut 6 bases from V and 4 bases from J; bases unmatched to any gene: 4. The CDR3 length is 15 residues. The CDR3 coding sequence is TGTGCCAGCAGCCGGACAGGGGTATATAATTCACCCCTCCACTTT. It specifies CASSRTGVYNSPLHF.

In its sample, this clone was seen a few times. The chain carries TRBV4-1 and TRBJ1-1; perhaps TRBD1 as D (5 bases). V dropped 1 base and J dropped 3 bases, with 12 bases sitting between them. Germline assignment: CDR1 MGHRA and CDR2 YSYEKL. The CDR3 runs 15 residues. CDR3 in amino acids: CASSQVAQADTEAFF. In DNA, the CDR3 is TGCGCCAGCAGCCAAGTCGCACAGGCGGACACTGAAGCTTTCTTT.

The rearrangement uses TRBV10-1 and TRBJ2-7; weak D call: TRBD2 (5 bases). Germline CDR1 is WNHNN and CDR2 is SYGVQD (reference sequence). Trimming stripped 2 bases from V and 5 bases from J, with 13 bases between. CDR3 size: 14 residues. The CDR3 DNA reads as TGCGCCAGCAGTGAGGCTAGCATTGGGGACGAGCAGTACTTC. It encodes CASSEASIGDEQYF.

This rearrangement joins TRBV18 to TRBJ1-6; D is unclear. The CDR3 extends over 14 amino acids. The V gene lost 2 bases and the J gene lost 6 bases, with 8 bases spanning the gap. Germline CDR1 reads KGHSH; CDR2 reads LQKENI. The CDR3 nucleotides read TGTGCCAGCTCACCAATGGAGGCTAATTCACCCCTCCACTTT. It is translated as CASSPMEANSPLHF.

The V gene is TRBV3-1 (or the pseudogene TRBV3-2), the J gene TRBJ1-1; a weak D match, TRBD1 (6 bases). V lost 5 bases to trimming and J lost 7 bases, with 14 bases between them. The CDR3 has 13 amino acids. Per germline, CDR1 LGHDT and CDR2 YNNKEL (reference sequence). The CDR3 here is CASSRTARLEAFF. DNA of the CDR3: TGTGCCAGCAGCAGGACAGCAAGACTTGAAGCTTTCTTT.

This clone was detected a few times. The V call is TRBV5-1, the J call TRBJ2-5; TRBD2 might be the D (6 bases). Germline loops: CDR1 SGHRS, CDR2 YFSETQ. The length of the CDR3 is 14 residues. Trimming shortened V by 0 bases and J by 5 bases, and 11 bases separated the two germline ends. DNA for the CDR3: TGCGCCAGCAGCTTGGGGGCAGGGAGGGAGACCCAGTACTTC. It codes for CASSLGAGRETQYF. Supplemented by reference TRBV5-1 and TRBJ2-5, the full variable domain reads KAGVTQTPRYLIKTRGQQVTLSCSPISGHRSVSWYQQTPGQGLQFLFEYFSETQRNKGNFPGRFSGRQFSNSRSEMNVSTLELGDSALYLCASSLGAGRETQYFGPGTRLLVL.

The chain carries TRBV2 and TRBJ1-4; D remains unclear. Per the germline V gene, CDR1 is SNHLY and CDR2 is FYNNEI. V was trimmed by 3 bases and J by 8 bases, leaving 10 bases between them. The CDR3 runs to 13 residues. The DNA of the CDR3 is TGTGCCAGCAGTGACTCGGGAGTCGAAAAACTGTTTTTT. It is translated as CASSDSGVEKLFF.

This chain links TRBV5-1 with TRBJ2-7; 8 bases agree with TRBD2. Germline CDR1 SGHRS, CDR2 YFSETQ. The CDR3 contains 16 residues. V lost 2 bases and J lost 6; bases outside the gene matches: 13. This chain's CDR3 is CASSLTPGTSSGEQYF. Here the CDR3 DNA reads TGCGCCAGCAGCTTAACCCCCGGGACTAGTTCCGGCGAGCAGTACTTC.

The chain links TRBV30 to TRBJ1-4; D perhaps matches TRBD1 (5 bases). Trimming pared 2 bases from V and 4 bases from J, leaving 14 bases between. The CDR3 loop spans 15 amino acids. Germline CDR1 is GTSNPN and CDR2 is SVGIG (reference sequence). CDR3 bases: TGTGCCTGGAGTCAGCACGGGGGGGGTAATGAAAAACTGTTTTTT. It translates to CAWSQHGGGNEKLFF.

The genes are TRBV4-3 and TRBJ2-3; 10 positions agree with TRBD2. The CDR3 sequence is 17 residues long. The germline gives CDR1 LGHNA, CDR2 YSLEER. V gave up 0 bases and J gave up 7 bases; unmatched junction bases: 10. The CDR3 spells CASSQDAAGGLKNTQYF. DNA for the CDR3: TGCGCCAGCAGCCAAGATGCAGCGGGGGGGCTCAAAAATACGCAGTATTTT.

In its sample, this clone was seen a few times. This sequence joins TRBV5-1 and TRBJ1-4; the match to TRBD1 covers 7 bases. Trimming took 4 bases from V and 5 from J; bases not matched to a gene: 8. Germline V gives CDR1 SGHRS, CDR2 YFSETQ. This CDR3 has 15 residues. The CDR3 region has the DNA TGCGCCAGCAGCCCTGGGGACAGATCGAATGAAAAACTGTTTTTT. It translates to CASSPGDRSNEKLFF. Full variable domain (missing parts from reference TRBV5-1 and TRBJ1-4): KAGVTQTPRYLIKTRGQQVTLSCSPISGHRSVSWYQQTPGQGLQFLFEYFSETQRNKGNFPGRFSGRQFSNSRSEMNVSTLELGDSALYLCASSPGDRSNEKLFFGSGTQLSVL.

The chain uses TRBV5-6 and TRBJ1-2, with 7 bases identical to TRBD1. This CDR3 is built from 15 residues. Germline CDR1 reads SGHDT; CDR2 reads YYEEEE. After removal of 4 bases from V and 1 base from J, the junction contained 7 bases not matched to a gene. In DNA, the CDR3 is TGTGCCAGCAGCCCGGGACAGACAGTTAACTATGGCTACACCTTC. Translated: CASSPGQTVNYGYTF.

V and J are TRBV18 and TRBJ1-4; 7 nucleotides align to TRBD1. CDR1 is KGHSH, CDR2 LQKENI, per germline. The CDR3 has 14 amino acids. V lost 3 bases to trimming and J lost 8 bases; unmatched junction nucleotides: 6. CDR3 amino acids: CASSPGQPREKLFF. CDR3 nucleotide sequence: TGTGCCAGCTCACCGGGACAGCCGAGGGAAAAACTGTTTTTT.

The gene calls are TRBV10-2 and TRBJ2-1; 10 bases align to TRBD2. The ends lost 5 bases at V and 9 bases at J; junction bases unmatched: 7. Per the germline V gene, CDR1 is WSHSY and CDR2 is SAAADI. The CDR3 totals 14 residues. In DNA, the CDR3 is TGCGCCAGCAGTTTGCTAGCGGGGGAGGGTGAGCAGTTCTTC. It specifies CASSLLAGEGEQFF.

This clone came up a few times. V gene TRBV2 combines with J gene TRBJ1-1, with 7 bases aligning to TRBD1. The trim removed 4 bases at V and 5 bases at J, leaving 4 bases unmatched. Germline V lookup: CDR1 SNHLY, CDR2 FYNNEI. The CDR3 runs to 13 residues. The CDR3 DNA reads as TGTGCCAGCAGTGCACAGGGGAGGACTGAAGCTTTCTTT. Its protein product is CASSAQGRTEAFF.

The chain has TRBV20-1 and TRBJ1-3; no reliable D call. The V gene lost 3 bases and the J gene lost 5 bases, with 5 bases spanning the gap. The germline CDR1 and CDR2 sequences are DFQATT and SNEGSKA (reference sequence). This CDR3 is 11 amino acids long. CDR3 nucleotides: TGCAGTGCTAGCCATCGAAACACCATATATTTT. This encodes CSASHRNTIYF.

This rearrangement joins TRBV19 to TRBJ2-6; 8 bases match TRBD1. Trimming at V came to 4 bases and at J to 2 bases, leaving 4 bases not matched to a gene. The CDR3 loop spans 16 amino acids. Germline CDR1 reads LNHDA; CDR2 reads SQIVND (reference sequence). The CDR3 reads CASSSQGAPGANVLTF. DNA for the CDR3: TGTGCCAGTAGTAGCCAGGGGGCGCCTGGGGCCAACGTCCTGACTTTC. Together with reference TRBV19 and TRBJ2-6, the CDR3 gives the full variable domain: DGGITQSPKYLFRKEGQNVTLSCEQNLNHDAMYWYRQDPGQGLRLIYYSQIVNDFQKGDIAEGYSVSREKKESFPLTVTSAQKNPTAFYLCASSSQGAPGANVLTFGAGSRLTVL.

The CDR3 protein is CASSEPGGSGELFF. DNA of the CDR3: TGTGCCAGCAGTGAACCCGGGGGATCCGGGGAGCTGTTTTTT. The chain has TRBV6-1 and TRBJ2-2; D is perhaps TRBD2 (6 bases). The germline V gene encodes CDR1 MNHNS and CDR2 SASEGT. This CDR3 is 14 amino acids long. Trimming took 2 bases from V and 6 from J, leaving 10 bases between them.

This chain uses TRBV25-1 with TRBJ2-5, with TRBD1 as a possible D gene (6 bases). The CDR3 is 16 amino acids. Germline-derived CDR1 and CDR2 are MGHDK and SYGVNS. Between the trimmed V and J ends, which lost 3 bases and 4 bases, there was a span of 18 bases. CDR3 sequence (DNA): TGTGCCAGCAGTGACCCCTCCGCAGGGGCGGGAGAGACCCAGTACTTC. It translates to CASSDPSAGAGETQYF.

V gene TRBV2 combines with J gene TRBJ1-5; D ambiguous. The CDR3 totals 17 residues. Trimming removed 6 bases at V and 4 bases at J, with 22 bases between. Germline loops: CDR1 SNHLY, CDR2 FYNNEI. The CDR3 DNA sequence: TGTGCCAGCAGGACCGGCACATGGACGGGAGGGAATCAGCCCCAGCATTTT. Protein product: CASRTGTWTGGNQPQHF.

In DNA form, the CDR3 reads TGCGCCAGCAGCTTGGATCTACGAAGCTCTGGAAACACCATATATTTT. It codes for CASSLDLRSSGNTIYF. The chain couples TRBV5-1 to TRBJ1-3; no firm D call. This CDR3 has 16 amino acids. Germline V gene data show CDR1 as SGHRS and CDR2 as YFSETQ. V was cut by 0 bases and J by 0 bases, with 10 bases left in between. The full variable domain, rest sourced from reference TRBV5-1 and TRBJ1-3, is KAGVTQTPRYLIKTRGQQVTLSCSPISGHRSVSWYQQTPGQGLQFLFEYFSETQRNKGNFPGRFSGRQFSNSRSEMNVSTLELGDSALYLCASSLDLRSSGNTIYFGEGSWLTVV.

The chain is built from TRBV2 and TRBJ2-2; 7 bases are shared with TRBD1. This CDR3 has 14 residues. Trimming took 8 bases from V and 0 from J; bases not matched to a gene: 3. CDR1 and CDR2 from the germline V gene are SNHLY and FYNNEI. CDR3 protein: CASGGQANTGELFF. DNA for the CDR3: TGTGCCAGCGGAGGACAGGCGAACACCGGGGAGCTGTTTTTT.

This clone has just a few counts. Written as DNA, the CDR3 is TGTGCCAGCAGTGAAGAGACAGGATTTGGTTCACCCCTCCACTTT. Translating it yields CASSEETGFGSPLHF. The chain is built from TRBV2 and TRBJ1-6, with D tentatively TRBD1 (6 bases). Germline V gene lookup returns CDR1 SNHLY and CDR2 FYNNEI. V lost 1 base, J lost 9 bases, and 13 bases lay in between. There are 15 residues in the CDR3.

This chain links TRBV27 with TRBJ1-6; 8 bases fit TRBD1. This CDR3 spans 15 amino acids. After removal of 7 bases from V and 8 bases from J, the junction contained 10 bases not matched to a gene. Germline V gene data show CDR1 as MNHEY and CDR2 as SMNVEV (reference sequence). The CDR3 is CASTQGQARDSPLHF. The CDR3 bases are TGTGCCAGCACCCAGGGACAGGCCCGTGATTCACCCCTCCACTTT.

In its sample, this clone was seen a few times. One end of the junction fails to match germline, which may point to a read error. CDR3 sequence reads: CASSWDSGNIEAFF. The CDR3 bases are TGCGCCAGCAGCTGGGACTCAGGGAACATTGAAGCTTTCTTT. The rearrangement links TRBV5-1 to TRBJ1-1; D is possibly TRBD1 (5 bases). Germline values: CDR1 SGHRS, CDR2 YFSETQ. This CDR3 has 14 amino acids.

This clone has just a few counts. The chain couples TRBV6-1 to TRBJ2-7; no clear D gene. Trimming left V 1 base short and J 4 bases short, with 5 bases between. Germline assignment: CDR1 MNHNS and CDR2 SASEGT. This CDR3 is 12 amino acids long. This CDR3 reads CASSEGLYEQYF. CDR3 nucleotides: TGTGCCAGCAGTGAAGGTCTTTACGAGCAGTACTTC.